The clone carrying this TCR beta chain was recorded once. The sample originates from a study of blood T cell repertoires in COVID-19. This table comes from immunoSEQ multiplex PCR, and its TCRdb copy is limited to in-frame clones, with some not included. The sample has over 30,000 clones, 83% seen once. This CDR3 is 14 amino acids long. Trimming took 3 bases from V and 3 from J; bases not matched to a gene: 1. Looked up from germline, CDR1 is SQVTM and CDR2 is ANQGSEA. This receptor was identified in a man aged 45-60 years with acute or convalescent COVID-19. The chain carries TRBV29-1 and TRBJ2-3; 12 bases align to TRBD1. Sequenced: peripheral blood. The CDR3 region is CSVEGQGATDTQYF. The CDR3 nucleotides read TGCAGCGTTGAGGGACAGGGGGCAACAGATACGCAGTATTTT.